Listed below are T cell receptor beta chains from one sample, sequenced in a study of T cells in Graves' hyperthyroidism and ophthalmopathy. A single record per CDR3 protein comes from TCRdb applying MiXCR to the multiplex PCR reads. The table lists a few hundred thousand distinct CDR3 sequences, 13% to 15% of them singletons. The sequencing input was blood. The origin of the receptors is a woman aged 25 to 45 with Graves' ophthalmopathy. Both conserved end residues are part of each CDR3. A D gene is named only where the DNA matches it firmly. The size entry is marked missing in some rows and otherwise reads once, few, many or a size class.

j_call,d_call,clone_size,v_call,cdr3_aa,cdr3_nt
TRBJ2-7,.,many,TRBV13,CASSLWDEQYF,TGTGCCAGCAGCTTATGGGACGAGCAGTACTTC
TRBJ1-5,.,many,TRBV11-2,CASSTGLNQPQHF,TGTGCCAGCAGTACAGGTCTCAATCAGCCCCAGCATTTT
TRBJ1-1,.,few,TRBV6-1,CASSSDLLNTEAFF,TGTGCCAGCAGTTCGGACTTACTGAACACTGAAGCTTTCTTT
TRBJ1-1,TRBD1,many,TRBV28,CASTSGGSSEAFF,TGTGCCAGCACATCAGGGGGCTCTTCTGAAGCTTTCTTT
TRBJ2-1,TRBD1,many,TRBV15,CATSREGGTGWNEQFF,TGTGCCACCAGCAGAGAGGGGGGGACAGGGTGGAATGAGCAGTTCTTC
TRBJ1-1,.,.,TRBV27,CASSLGHIERTEAFF,TGTGCCAGCAGTTTGGGCCACATAGAGCGGACTGAAGCTTTCTTT
TRBJ2-5,TRBD1,many,TRBV6-1,CASGKSGDSFVSTQYF,TGTGCCAGCGGGAAAAGTGGGGACAGTTTTGTGTCGACCCAGTACTTC
TRBJ1-2,.,many,TRBV27,CASSEPSGYGYTF,TGTGCCAGCAGCGAACCGAGTGGCTATGGCTACACCTTC
TRBJ2-1,.,many,TRBV28,CASRKQGVIDEQFF,TGTGCCAGCAGAAAACAGGGAGTCATCGATGAGCAGTTCTTC
TRBJ2-1,.,.,TRBV6-5,CASSYPDGLYEQFF,TGTGCCAGCAGTTACCCGGACGGTTTATATGAGCAGTTCTTC
TRBJ2-1,TRBD2,.,TRBV7-6,CASSPRLAGDDNEQFF,TGTGCCAGCAGCCCCAGACTAGCGGGAGACGACAATGAGCAGTTCTTC
TRBJ1-4,TRBD1,few,TRBV6-1,CASSPDRALATNEKLFF,TGTGCCAGCAGCCCGGACAGGGCCCTTGCAACTAATGAAAAACTGTTTTTT
TRBJ1-1,.,many,TRBV6-4,CASSDSDNTEAFF,TGTGCCAGCAGTGACTCGGACAACACTGAAGCTTTCTTT
TRBJ2-7,.,many,TRBV5-1,CASSLAGYYEQYF,TGCGCCAGCAGCTTGGCCGGCTACTACGAGCAGTACTTC
TRBJ2-5,TRBD2,.,TRBV6-2/TRBV6-3,CASTGKRGGIQETQYF,TGTGCCAGCACTGGGAAACGGGGGGGAATCCAAGAGACCCAGTACTTC
TRBJ2-3,.,.,TRBV20-1,CSADERNTDTQYF,TGCAGTGCTGACGAGCGGAACACAGATACGCAGTATTTT
TRBJ2-1,TRBD1,.,TRBV20-1,CSAQPGQRAYNEQFF,TGCAGTGCTCAACCGGGACAGAGGGCCTACAATGAGCAGTTCTTC
TRBJ1-3,.,many,TRBV27,CASSWGPSGNTIYF,TGTGCCAGCAGTTGGGGCCCCTCTGGAAACACCATATATTTT
TRBJ2-1,TRBD2,many,TRBV12-3/TRBV12-4,CASSRGGRNNEQFF,TGTGCCAGCAGTCGGGGGGGTAGAAACAATGAGCAGTTCTTC
TRBJ1-2,TRBD1,many,TRBV4-1,CASSQADRVEDYGYTF,TGCGCCAGCAGCCAAGCGGACAGGGTCGAGGACTATGGCTACACCTTC
TRBJ2-7,TRBD2,many,TRBV7-9,CASSSTGEGYEQYF,TGTGCCAGCAGCTCGACTGGGGAGGGTTACGAGCAGTACTTC
TRBJ1-1,TRBD1,many,TRBV7-2,CASSLTGGLTEAFF,TGTGCCAGCAGCTTGACAGGGGGCTTAACTGAAGCTTTCTTT
TRBJ2-7,.,.,TRBV5-6,CASSYYRTGTPSSYEQYF,TGTGCCAGCAGCTACTATAGGACCGGGACACCGAGCTCCTACGAGCAGTACTTC
TRBJ2-5,TRBD1,.,TRBV11-2,CANSLRGQGGVETQYF,TGTGCCAACAGCCTCAGGGGACAGGGAGGCGTAGAGACCCAGTACTTC
TRBJ2-7,.,.,TRBV10-2,CASSEPDLNEQYF,TGCGCCAGCAGTGAGCCGGACCTGAACGAGCAGTACTTC
TRBJ1-3,.,many,TRBV18,CASSPIQEFLLSSGNTIYF,TGTGCCAGCTCCCCGATACAGGAATTCCTACTTAGCTCTGGAAACACCATATATTTT
TRBJ1-4,.,many,TRBV6-5,CASSYSSGTNEKLFF,TGTGCCAGCAGTTACTCCTCGGGTACTAATGAAAAACTGTTTTTT
TRBJ1-2,.,many,TRBV12-3/TRBV12-4,CASSRTVPGEGYTF,TGTGCCAGCAGTCGGACCGTACCGGGCGAAGGCTACACCTTC
TRBJ2-1,TRBD2,few,TRBV9,CASSPAGGRDNEQFF,TGTGCCAGCAGCCCAGCGGGGGGGCGTGACAATGAGCAGTTCTTC
TRBJ1-5,.,many,TRBV2,CASSSYSNQPQHF,TGTGCCAGCAGCTCATATAGCAATCAGCCCCAGCATTTT
TRBJ1-4,.,many,TRBV20-1,CSAWTGATNEKLFF,TGCAGTGCGTGGACGGGTGCAACTAATGAAAAACTGTTTTTT
TRBJ2-3,.,many,TRBV7-2,CASGLALPDTQYF,TGTGCCAGCGGCTTGGCCCTCCCAGATACGCAGTATTTT
TRBJ2-7,TRBD1,many,TRBV15,CATSRAHRGRYEQYF,TGTGCCACCAGCAGAGCCCACAGGGGGCGGTACGAGCAGTACTTC